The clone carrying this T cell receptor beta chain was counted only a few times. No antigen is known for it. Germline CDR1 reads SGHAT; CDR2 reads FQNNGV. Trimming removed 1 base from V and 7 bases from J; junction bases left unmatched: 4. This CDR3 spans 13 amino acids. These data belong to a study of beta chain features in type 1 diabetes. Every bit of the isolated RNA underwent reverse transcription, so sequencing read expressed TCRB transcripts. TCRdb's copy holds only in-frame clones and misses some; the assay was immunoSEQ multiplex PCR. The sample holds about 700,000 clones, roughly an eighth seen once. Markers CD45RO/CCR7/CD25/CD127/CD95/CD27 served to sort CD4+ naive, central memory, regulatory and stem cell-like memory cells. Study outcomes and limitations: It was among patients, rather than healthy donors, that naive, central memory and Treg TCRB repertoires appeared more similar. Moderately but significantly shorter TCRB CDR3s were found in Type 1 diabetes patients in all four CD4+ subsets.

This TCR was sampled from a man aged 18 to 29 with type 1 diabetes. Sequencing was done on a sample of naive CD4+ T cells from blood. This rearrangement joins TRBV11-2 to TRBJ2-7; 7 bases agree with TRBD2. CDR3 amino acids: CASSLAPAGEQYF. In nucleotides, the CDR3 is TGTGCCAGCAGCTTAGCCCCAGCGGGAGAGCAGTACTTC. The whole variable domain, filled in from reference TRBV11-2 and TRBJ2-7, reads EAGVAQSPRYKIIEKRQSVAFWCNPISGHATLYWYQQILGQGPKLLIQFQNNGVVDDSQLPKDRFSAERLKGVDSTLKIQPAKLEDSAVYLCASSLAPAGEQYFGPGTRLTVT.